A selection of T cell receptor beta chains follows, all from one sample in a study of early stage breast cancer tumors. TCRdb's copy holds only in-frame clones and misses some; the assay was immunoSEQ multiplex PCR. The profile shows over 8,500 clones, 71% of them singletons. Sequencing was carried out using normal breast tissue next to the tumor. The source of these receptors is a person between 55 and 69 years old with breast cancer. CDR3s include the opening cysteine and the closing phenylalanine or tryptophan. The D gene is left open where the match is weak. Clone sizes are given selectively: once, few, many, or a class where the clone is expanded.

J: TRBJ2-7
V: TRBV10-3
D: TRBD2
size: NA
CDR3: CAISARDYSEQYF
DNA: TGTGCCATCAGTGCCCGGGACTACTCCGAGCAGTACTTC

J: TRBJ1-1
V: TRBV7-8
D: NA
size: few
CDR3: CASSAGTQAFF
DNA: TGTGCCAGCAGCGCCGGGACACAAGCTTTCTTT

J: TRBJ1-1
V: TRBV12-5
D: NA
size: NA
CDR3: CASGTDGNTEAFF
DNA: TGTGCTAGTGGGACTGACGGTAACACTGAAGCTTTCTTT

J: TRBJ1-5
V: TRBV4-3
D: NA
size: NA
CDR3: CASSQVGGHQPQHF
DNA: TGCGCCAGCAGCCAAGTGGGAGGGCACCAGCCCCAGCATTTT

J: TRBJ2-3
V: TRBV19
D: TRBD2
size: once
CDR3: CASSILASGTDTQYF
DNA: TGTGCCAGTAGTATTTTGGCTAGCGGGACAGATACGCAGTATTTT

J: TRBJ2-4
V: TRBV18
D: NA
size: NA
CDR3: CASSPKGENIQYF
DNA: TGTGCCAGCTCACCCAAGGGGGAAAACATTCAGTACTTC

J: TRBJ1-1
V: TRBV7-2
D: TRBD1
size: NA
CDR3: CASSAQGGDTEAFF
DNA: TGTGCCAGCAGCGCACAGGGGGGGGACACTGAAGCTTTCTTT

J: TRBJ2-1
V: TRBV30
D: TRBD2
size: NA
CDR3: CAWSIAGYYNEQFF
DNA: TGTGCCTGGAGTATAGCGGGCTACTACAATGAGCAGTTCTTC

J: TRBJ1-2
V: TRBV5-1
D: NA
size: medium-sized
CDR3: CASSSGGKVSFYGYTF
DNA: TGCGCCAGCAGCTCCGGAGGGAAGGTTTCCTTCTATGGCTACACCTTC

J: TRBJ1-5
V: TRBV19
D: NA
size: NA
CDR3: CASSIRLGGYGNQPQHF
DNA: TGTGCCAGTAGTATCCGGCTGGGGGGTTATGGCAATCAGCCCCAGCATTTT

J: TRBJ2-2
V: TRBV4-3
D: TRBD2
size: NA
CDR3: CASSQAQGGGELFF
DNA: TGCGCCAGCAGCCAAGCCCAGGGAGGGGGGGAGCTGTTTTTT

J: TRBJ1-3
V: TRBV29-1
D: TRBD1
size: NA
CDR3: CSVGLGQVGNTIYF
DNA: TGCAGCGTTGGCTTAGGACAGGTCGGAAACACCATATATTTT

J: TRBJ1-2
V: TRBV5-6
D: NA
size: NA
CDR3: CASSQTDYGYTF
DNA: TGTGCCAGCAGCCAGACAGACTATGGCTACACCTTC

J: TRBJ2-5
V: TRBV7-2
D: NA
size: NA
CDR3: CASSLGLRQETQYF
DNA: TGTGCCAGCAGCTTAGGTTTACGGCAAGAGACCCAGTACTTC

J: TRBJ1-5
V: TRBV6-5
D: NA
size: NA
CDR3: CASSTGLGNQPQHF
DNA: TGTGCCAGCAGTACAGGGTTAGGGAATCAGCCCCAGCATTTT